The next 24 T cell receptor beta chains were all read from a single sample in a study of tumor-infiltrating lymphocytes in primary liver carcinoma. cDNA specific to TCR beta was made from around 450 ng of total RNA, with a constant-region primer employed for priming. Generation of the TCR beta libraries relied on three nested multiplex PCR rounds using slightly modified ARM-PCR. Each of the first two PCR rounds ran around 10 cycles with TRBV1-TRBV30 forward and C-beta reverse primers. In TCRdb, the multiplex PCR reads were re-called with MiXCR into one record per CDR3 protein. The sample has about 120,000 distinct CDR3 sequences, about 59% seen once. Joint extraction of RNA and DNA used roughly 20-33 mg of bulk tissue that was unsorted. What was sequenced was liver tumor tissue from sampling region 1. Indicated subset: tumor region T1, superior pole. The receptors originated from a woman aged 55-69 years with primary liver carcinoma and hepatitis B virus infection.

Comment on this clonotype: A read error may be the cause here, since a much bigger clone is one base away. Here the CDR3 reads CASSLAGRQPMYQETQYF. The CDR3 DNA follows: TGTGCCAGCAGTTTAGCGGGCAGGCAGCCAATGTACCAAGAGACCCAGTACTTC. J is TRBJ2-5 and V is TRBV12-3 or TRBV12-4; no clear D gene. V was trimmed by 0 bases and J by 0 bases, leaving 17 bases between them. The CDR3 sequence is 18 residues long.

About this clonotype itself: At one of its ends the junction is not consistent with the germline gene, which may arise from a read error. The chain employs TRBV10-2 and TRBJ2-7, with a tentative D call TRBD2 (6 bases). The CDR3 runs to 14 residues. Germline loops: CDR1 WSHSY, CDR2 SAAADI. The CDR3 here is CATSVQSGSYEQYF. For the CDR3, the DNA is TGCGCCACCAGTGTACAAAGCGGGTCCTATGAGCAGTACTTC.

This clonotype was found many times. The gene calls are TRBV7-9 and TRBJ1-2; D is possibly TRBD1 (5 bases). This CDR3 region has 15 residues. The V gene's germline CDR1 is SEHNR and CDR2 FQNEAQ (reference sequence). V was shortened by 5 bases and J by 7 bases, with 20 bases between the two germline ends. CDR3 bases: TGTGCCAGCAGCCGAGGGTCGGGACGGCACACTGGCTACACCTTC. Translating gives CASSRGSGRHTGYTF. The whole variable domain, filled in from reference TRBV7-9 and TRBJ1-2, reads DTGVSQNPRHKITKRGQNVTFRCDPISEHNRLYWYRQTLGQGPEFLTYFQNEAQLEKSRLLSDRFSAERPKGSFSTLEIQRTEQGDSAMYLCASSRGSGRHTGYTFGSGTRLTVV.

The rearrangement links TRBV13 to TRBJ2-5, with D unresolved. Trimming took off 2 bases at V and 5 bases at J, with 12 bases between the two ends. Germline V gene lookup returns CDR1 PRHDT and CDR2 FYEKMQ (reference sequence). This CDR3 contains 14 residues. CDR3 region: CASSLMKVGETQYF. The DNA for the CDR3 is TGTGCCAGCAGCTTAATGAAGGTGGGGGAGACCCAGTACTTC.

The chain recombines TRBV7-8 with TRBJ2-1; D is unclear. Trimming cost V 4 bases and J 6 bases, with 22 bases left between them. The CDR3 is 17 residues long. Germline V lookup: CDR1 SGHVS, CDR2 FQNEAQ. CDR3 DNA sequence: TGTGCCAGCAGCTCCCGTAGGGTAGTGGGAAGGGTCAATGAGCAGTTCTTC. Translating it yields CASSSRRVVGRVNEQFF.

In its sample, this clonotype was seen once. One end of the junction varies from germline; a read error may be responsible. The V and J genes are TRBV6-5 and TRBJ1-2, with D perhaps matching TRBD1 (6 bases). Per the germline V gene, CDR1 is MNHEY and CDR2 is SVGAGI. The CDR3 totals 14 residues. CDR3 sequence (DNA): TGTGCCAGCAGTCAAACAGGGCCCGTCTATGACTACACCTTC. Translation: CASSQTGPVYDYTF.

In this sample, this clonotype turned up many times. The chain combines TRBV4-1 with TRBJ2-3; D is undetermined. Trimming removed 5 bases from V and 3 bases from J, with 9 bases in between. CDR3 length: 13 amino acids. CDR1 is MGHRA, CDR2 YSYEKL, per germline. CDR3 DNA sequence: TGCGCCAGCAGCGCCCAGAGTACAGATACGCAGTATTTT. This codes for CASSAQSTDTQYF.

As to this clonotype: The conserved closing phenylalanine or tryptophan is absent in this CDR3, likely reflecting a read error. The chain is built from TRBV11-1 and TRBJ1-4, with a tentative D call TRBD1 (6 bases). CDR1 and CDR2 (germline): SGHAT, FQDESV (reference sequence). The length of the CDR3 is 16 residues. With 7 bases removed from V and 0 bases from J, the gap between germline ends came to 15 bases. The CDR3 nucleotides read TGTGCCAGCATCCAAGGGACACCCGCAACTAATGAAAAACTGTTTTAT. It yields the protein CASIQGTPATNEKLFY.

The chain has TRBV11-3 and TRBJ2-7; the D is unclear. Germline lookup yields CDR1 SGHNT and CDR2 YENEEA. V shed 5 bases and J shed 3 bases, with 17 bases lying between them. The CDR3 runs to 15 residues. The CDR3 loop reads CASSPRATSYYEQYF. DNA for the CDR3: TGTGCCAGCAGCCCCCGTGCCACATCTTACTACGAGCAGTACTTC.

Regarding this clonotype: Mismatch with germline at one junction end may stem from a read error. This chain connects TRBV11-1 to TRBJ2-6, with 8 bases aligning to TRBD1. The CDR3 spans 17 residues. Germline V gene data show CDR1 as SGHAT and CDR2 as FQDESV (reference sequence). The chain's CDR3 is CASSARTGTPGANVLSF. CDR3 nucleotide sequence: TGTGCCAGCAGCGCAAGGACAGGGACTCCTGGGGCCAACGTCCTGAGTTTC. Full variable domain (rest looked up from reference TRBV11-1 and TRBJ2-6): EAEVAQSPRYKITEKSQAVAFWCDPISGHATLYWYRQILGQGPELLVQFQDESVVDDSQLPKDRFSAERLKGVDSTLKIQPAELGDSAMYLCASSARTGTPGANVLSFGAGSRLTVL.

This clonotype was seen at least ten times. The V and J genes are TRBV14 and TRBJ2-5; D ambiguous. Germline V gene lookup returns CDR1 SGHDN and CDR2 FVKESK. This CDR3 is built from 11 residues. V was trimmed by 2 bases and J by 7 bases, leaving 5 bases between them. The CDR3, as DNA: TGTGCCAGCAGCCAAATTGGGACCCAGTACTTC. Protein: CASSQIGTQYF. Full variable domain (rest looked up from reference TRBV14 and TRBJ2-5): EAGVTQFPSHSVIEKGQTVTLRCDPISGHDNLYWYRRVMGKEIKFLLHFVKESKQDESGMPNNRFLAERTGGTYSTLKVQPAELEDSGVYFCASSQIGTQYFGPGTRLLVL.

This clonotype has more than one count but fewer than ten. The chain carries TRBV18 and TRBJ2-7; D is perhaps TRBD1 or TRBD2 (5 bases each). With 3 bases removed from V and 3 bases from J, the gap between germline ends came to 15 bases. CDR1 and CDR2 from the germline V gene are KGHSH and LQKENI. The CDR3 contains 15 residues. CDR3: CASSPSAGTFYEQYF. The CDR3 DNA reads TGTGCCAGCTCACCGTCGGCAGGGACGTTCTACGAGCAGTACTTC.

This clonotype has at least ten counts. The chain combines TRBV6-5 with TRBJ1-2, with 7 bases fitting TRBD1. The V segment lost 6 bases and the J segment 7 bases; nucleotides outside the gene matches: 2. Germline assignment: CDR1 MNHEY and CDR2 SVGAGI. This CDR3 region has 11 residues. The CDR3: CASSNRGGYTF. CDR3 coding DNA: TGTGCCAGCAGCAACAGGGGTGGCTACACCTTC.

The CDR3 nucleotides are TGTGCCAGCAGCACCTCCTTCCCGGGAGGAAACATTCAGTACTTC. Protein: CASSTSFPGGNIQYF. V is TRBV7-8 and J is TRBJ2-4; 7 positions agree with TRBD2. The J segment lost 6 bases and the V segment lost 5 bases, leaving 10 bases of the junction unmatched. This CDR3 contains 15 residues. Germline V gene data show CDR1 as SGHVS and CDR2 as FQNEAQ.

Worth noting for this clonotype: The conserved phenylalanine or tryptophan normally closing the CDR3 is absent here, so this likely arose from a read error. The CDR3 is CASSGTSVNTGELFY. The CDR3 DNA reads as TGTGCCAGCTCCGGGACTAGCGTTAACACCGGGGAGCTGTTTTAT. V gene TRBV6-1 combines with J gene TRBJ2-2, with 10 bases identical to TRBD2. The CDR3 is 15 amino acids. Germline assignment: CDR1 MNHNS and CDR2 SASEGT. Trimming removed 8 bases from V and 2 bases from J; junction bases left unmatched: 5.

Concerning this clonotype itself: Since a much larger clone is just one base distant, this may be a read error. The rearrangement joins TRBV6-5 to TRBJ1-1; maybe TRBD1 (6 bases). This CDR3 is built from 16 residues. Trimming took off 6 bases at V and 0 bases at J, with 17 bases between the two ends. CDR1 MNHEY and CDR2 SVGAGI come from the germline V gene. The CDR3 DNA follows: TGTGCCAGCAGAGGACTACGTCCAGGGGTGAACACTGAAGCTTTCTTT. Translating it yields CASRGLRPGVNTEAFF.

The rearrangement uses TRBV5-1 and TRBJ2-7; 12 nucleotides agree with TRBD2. CDR1 and CDR2 from the germline V gene are SGHRS and YFSETQ. The CDR3 contains 16 residues. The trim removed 4 bases at V and 2 bases at J, leaving 7 bases unmatched. CDR3 coding DNA: TGCGCCAGCAGCGTAACCCGACTAGCGGGAGCCTACGAGCAGTACTTC. Its translation: CASSVTRLAGAYEQYF.

Comment on this clonotype: An end of the junction does not agree with germline; a read error may underlie this. V is TRBV6-5 and J is TRBJ1-1, with 8 bases fitting TRBD1. The CDR3 sequence is 15 residues long. Germline CDR1 reads MNHEY; CDR2 reads SVGAGI. Here the CDR3 DNA reads TGTACCAGCATGCCCAGGGGGCAGAAGAACACTGAAGCTTTCTTT. It yields the protein CTSMPRGQKNTEAFF.

The sample holds many counts of this clonotype. The chain links TRBV6-6 to TRBJ2-7; tentatively, D is TRBD1 (7 bases). This CDR3 is 14 amino acids long. The V gene lost 4 bases and the J gene lost 5 bases, with 15 bases spanning the gap. Germline CDR1 and CDR2: MNHNY and SVGAGI (reference sequence). CDR3 DNA: TGTGCCAGCAGTTCGCTCAGGGGGGCCCACGAGCAGTACTTC. Translation gives CASSSLRGAHEQYF.

A single count supports this clonotype. The junction does not match germline at one end; this may be a read error. The rearrangement joins TRBV11-2 to TRBJ2-6, with D maybe TRBD1 (6 bases). This CDR3 has 15 residues. Germline V lookup: CDR1 SGHAT, CDR2 FQNNGV. CDR3 DNA: TGTGCCAGTAGCTTAGGGGACACAGGGGCCAACGTCCTGACTTTC. It translates to CASSLGDTGANVLTF.

To note about this clonotype: This may stem from a read error, because a much larger clone lies one nucleotide away. The chain employs TRBV28 and TRBJ1-1; perhaps TRBD1 as D (5 bases). This CDR3 is built from 13 residues. Trimming stripped 10 bases from V and 4 bases from J, with 16 bases between. CDR1 MDHEN and CDR2 SYDVKM come from the germline V gene. The CDR3 region is CATLTVMTTEAFF. CDR3 sequence (DNA): TGTGCCACCTTGACAGTCATGACCACTGAAGCTTTCTTT.

This clonotype occurred many times. This chain uses TRBV11-3 with TRBJ2-1, with 10 positions matching TRBD1. The germline V gene encodes CDR1 SGHNT and CDR2 YENEEA. The CDR3 has 15 residues. After removal of 5 bases from V and 8 bases from J, the junction contained 9 bases not matched to a gene. The CDR3 is CASSPQGQGGDEQFF. Written as DNA, the CDR3 is TGTGCCAGCAGCCCCCAAGGACAGGGGGGCGATGAGCAGTTCTTC.

Many counts were recorded for this clonotype. The V gene is TRBV4-2, the J gene TRBJ2-7; D gene unclear. Germline V CDR1 and CDR2: LGHNA, YNFKEQ. This CDR3 has 14 residues. V lost 2 bases and J lost 5, with 13 bases in between. CDR3: CASSQSAINDEQYF. Written as DNA, the CDR3 is TGTGCCAGCAGCCAATCGGCAATTAACGACGAGCAGTACTTC.

The chain has TRBV7-9 and TRBJ2-3; 8 bases fit TRBD2. After removal of 10 bases from V and 7 bases from J, the junction contained 16 bases not matched to a gene. The CDR3 is made up of 15 amino acids. Germline V gene sequence: CDR1 SEHNR, CDR2 FQNEAQ (reference sequence). The CDR3 sequence is CATVASGSSYHTQYF. Here the CDR3 DNA reads TGTGCCACTGTGGCGAGCGGGAGTAGTTACCATACGCAGTATTTT.